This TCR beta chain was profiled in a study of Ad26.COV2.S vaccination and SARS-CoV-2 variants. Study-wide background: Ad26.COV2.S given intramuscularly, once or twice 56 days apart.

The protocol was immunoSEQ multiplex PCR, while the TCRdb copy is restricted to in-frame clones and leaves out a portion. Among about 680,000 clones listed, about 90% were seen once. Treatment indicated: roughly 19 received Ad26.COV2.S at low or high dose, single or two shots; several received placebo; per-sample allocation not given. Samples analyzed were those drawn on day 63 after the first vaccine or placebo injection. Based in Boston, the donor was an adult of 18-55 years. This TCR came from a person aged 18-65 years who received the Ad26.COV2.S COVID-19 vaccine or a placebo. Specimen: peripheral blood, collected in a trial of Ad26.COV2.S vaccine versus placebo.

CDR3 amino acids: CATSDPGYRANEQYF. The DNA for the CDR3 is TGTGCCACCAGTGATCCCGGGTATCGAGCCAACGAGCAGTACTTC. This rearrangement joins TRBV24-1 to TRBJ2-7, with no clear D. Germline assignment: CDR1 KGHDR and CDR2 SFDVKD. V was pared by 3 bases and J by 5 bases, with 16 bases between. CDR3 length equals 15 residues.